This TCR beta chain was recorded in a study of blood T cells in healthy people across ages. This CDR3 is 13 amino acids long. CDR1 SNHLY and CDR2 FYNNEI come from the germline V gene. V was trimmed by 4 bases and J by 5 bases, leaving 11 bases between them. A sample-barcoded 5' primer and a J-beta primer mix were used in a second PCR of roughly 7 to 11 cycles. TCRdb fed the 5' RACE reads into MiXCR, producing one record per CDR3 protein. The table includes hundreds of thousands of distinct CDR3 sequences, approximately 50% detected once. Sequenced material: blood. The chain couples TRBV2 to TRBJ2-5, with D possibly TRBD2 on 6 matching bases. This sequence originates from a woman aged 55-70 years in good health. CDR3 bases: TGTGCCAGCAGTGGTTTAGGGAGGGAGACCCAGTACTTC. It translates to CASSGLGRETQYF. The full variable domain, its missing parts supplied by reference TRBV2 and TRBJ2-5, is EPEVTQTPSHQVTQMGQEVILRCVPISNHLYFYWYRQILGQKVEFLVSFYNNEISEKSEIFDDQFSVERPDGSNFTLKIRSTKLEDSAMYFCASSGLGRETQYFGPGTRLLVL.